The 26 T cell receptor beta chains given below trace back to one sample, sequenced in a study of blood T cell repertoires in COVID-19. The assay was immunoSEQ multiplex PCR, and TCRdb's table has in-frame clones only and misses some. The sample has more than 85,000 clones; 70% to 90% are singletons. Sequencing input: peripheral blood. The receptors originated from a man aged 35 to 55 with active or convalescent COVID-19.

V usage is TRBV6-5 and J usage is TRBJ1-6; possibly TRBD1 for D (5 bases). The CDR3 runs 15 residues. V dropped 0 bases and J dropped 8 bases, with 11 bases sitting between them. Per the germline V gene, CDR1 is MNHEY and CDR2 is SVGAGI. CDR3 bases: TGTGCCAGCAGTTACTCAAGGAGGGGAGATTCACCCCTCCACTTT. This codes for CASSYSRRGDSPLHF.

The rearrangement joins TRBV6-5 to TRBJ2-7; D remains ambiguous. Germline-derived CDR1 and CDR2 are MNHEY and SVGAGI. Deletions cut 2 bases from V and 3 bases from J, with 2 bases between. This CDR3 is 11 amino acids long. As DNA, the CDR3 is TGTGCCAGCAGTTACCTCTACGAGCAGTACTTC. This gives the protein CASSYLYEQYF.

The chain is built from TRBV6-5 and TRBJ2-5; perhaps TRBD1 as D (6 bases). Germline lookup yields CDR1 MNHEY and CDR2 SVGAGI. V shed 5 bases and J shed 5 bases, with 15 bases lying between them. This CDR3 has 14 amino acids. The CDR3 loop is CASSPRQVRETQYF. The CDR3 bases are TGTGCCAGCAGTCCCCGACAGGTTAGGGAGACCCAGTACTTC.

J is TRBJ2-3 and V is TRBV6-2 or TRBV6-3; 8 bases are shared with TRBD1. J was trimmed by 4 bases and V by 4 bases; bases with no gene match: 7. This CDR3 is 15 amino acids long. The germline gives CDR1 MNHEY, CDR2 SVGEGT. DNA of the CDR3: TGTGCCAGCAGTTTTGCCAGGGGGCGAGCAGATACGCAGTATTTT. This codes for CASSFARGRADTQYF.

This clone was picked up one time. CDR3: CASSLGLPASPLHF. In DNA, the CDR3 is TGTGCCAGCAGTTTAGGGCTACCTGCCTCACCCCTCCACTTT. The gene calls are TRBV28 and TRBJ1-6; D gene uncertain. From germline, CDR1 is MDHEN and CDR2 SYDVKM. The CDR3 totals 14 residues. The V and J ends lost 2 bases and 10 bases respectively, with 12 bases between them.

The chain couples TRBV10-3 to TRBJ2-7; a weak D match, TRBD2 (6 bases). This CDR3 contains 14 residues. Looked up from germline, CDR1 is ENHRY and CDR2 is SYGVKD. V lost 0 bases and J 6 bases, leaving 12 bases between the germline ends. CDR3 amino acids: CAISESGGKREQYF. The CDR3 DNA sequence: TGTGCCATCAGTGAGTCTGGGGGGAAACGCGAGCAGTACTTC.

The chain couples TRBV5-5 to TRBJ2-7, with D hard to call. The CDR3 sequence is 15 residues long. Germline V gives CDR1 SGHKS, CDR2 YYEKEE (reference sequence). The ends were cut back, 3 bases at V and 3 bases at J, with 16 bases in the middle. CDR3 nucleotides: TGTGCCAGCAGCTCATTGTGGGTCAGGAACTACGAGCAGTACTTC. This sequence encodes CASSSLWVRNYEQYF.

The chain recombines TRBV18 with TRBJ1-5, with 7 bases that match TRBD1. The CDR3 has 15 residues. Germline V gene lookup returns CDR1 KGHSH and CDR2 LQKENI. Trimming cost V 3 bases and J 4 bases; bases outside gene matches: 6. The CDR3 is CASSPSGQINQPQHF. The CDR3 bases are TGTGCCAGCTCACCGTCGGGACAGATTAATCAGCCCCAGCATTTT. Together with reference TRBV18 and TRBJ1-5, the CDR3 gives the full variable domain: NAGVMQNPRHLVRRRGQEARLRCSPMKGHSHVYWYRQLPEEGLKFMVYLQKENIIDESGMPKERFSAEFPKEGPSILRIQQVVRGDSAAYFCASSPSGQINQPQHFGDGTRLSIL.

V is TRBV6-5 and J is TRBJ2-2; D may be TRBD2 (5 bases). Germline V gene sequence: CDR1 MNHEY, CDR2 SVGAGI. Trimming took off 6 bases at V and 9 bases at J, with 20 bases between the two ends. The CDR3 has 15 amino acids. This CDR3 reads CASRGRPGSDRELFF. CDR3 bases: TGTGCCAGCAGGGGGAGACCTGGGAGCGACAGGGAGCTGTTTTTT.

The V and J genes are TRBV27 and TRBJ1-1; 9 bases match TRBD1. With 5 bases clipped from V and 3 bases from J, the junction kept 7 bases outside the gene matches. The germline V gene has CDR1 MNHEY and CDR2 SMNVEV (reference sequence). This CDR3 has 15 amino acids. The CDR3 nucleotides are TGTGCCAGCAGTATTGCACAGGGGGCGGACACTGAAGCTTTCTTT. This translates into CASSIAQGADTEAFF.

The V gene is TRBV11-2, the J gene TRBJ2-3; 12 bases are a match to TRBD1. The CDR3 length is 19 residues. V lost 5 bases, J lost 0 bases, and 12 bases stayed unmatched. Germline-derived CDR1 and CDR2 are SGHAT and FQNNGV. The chain's CDR3 is CASSINTPGQGASTDTQYF. CDR3 bases: TGTGCCAGCAGCATAAACACCCCGGGACAGGGGGCGAGCACAGATACGCAGTATTTT. Full variable domain (rest looked up from reference TRBV11-2 and TRBJ2-3): EAGVAQSPRYKIIEKRQSVAFWCNPISGHATLYWYQQILGQGPKLLIQFQNNGVVDDSQLPKDRFSAERLKGVDSTLKIQPAKLEDSAVYLCASSINTPGQGASTDTQYFGPGTRLTVL.

V usage is TRBV21-1 and J usage is TRBJ2-6; the D call of TRBD1 is as the table states it, not checked on the DNA. TRBV21-1 is a known pseudogene. This CDR3 is built from 17 residues. CDR3 bases: TGTGCCAGCAGCACGGACAGACATTGCTCTGGGGCCAACGTCCTGACTTTC. Its protein product is CASSTDRHCSGANVLTF.

The V call is TRBV7-6, the J call TRBJ2-7; D perhaps matches TRBD1 (5 bases). The germline V and J ends were trimmed by 5 bases and 0 bases, with 14 bases remaining between them. The germline V gene has CDR1 SGHVS and CDR2 FNYEAQ. The CDR3 covers 15 residues. This chain's CDR3 is CASSPTGSLSYEQYF. The CDR3 DNA reads as TGTGCCAGCAGCCCCACAGGTTCACTCTCCTACGAGCAGTACTTC.

The rearrangement uses TRBV18 and TRBJ1-2, with TRBD1 identical over 12 bases. The J segment lost 8 bases and the V segment lost 2 bases, leaving 6 bases of the junction unmatched. Germline values: CDR1 KGHSH, CDR2 LQKENI. The CDR3 covers 15 residues. The CDR3 nucleotides are TGTGCCAGCTCACCAAGGGGACAGGGGGCGGAAGGCTACACCTTC. This gives the protein CASSPRGQGAEGYTF. Full variable domain (outside the CDR3, taken from reference TRBV18 and TRBJ1-2): NAGVMQNPRHLVRRRGQEARLRCSPMKGHSHVYWYRQLPEEGLKFMVYLQKENIIDESGMPKERFSAEFPKEGPSILRIQQVVRGDSAAYFCASSPRGQGAEGYTFGSGTRLTVV.

This clone was detected once. This rearrangement joins TRBV7-9 to TRBJ2-7, with 8 bases fitting TRBD2. CDR1 and CDR2 (germline): SEHNR, FQNEAQ (reference sequence). J was trimmed by 2 bases and V by 3 bases; bases with no gene match: 6. This CDR3 contains 15 residues. The CDR3 loop is CASSLFPGGTYEQYF. Here the CDR3 DNA reads TGTGCCAGCAGCTTGTTCCCGGGGGGGACCTACGAGCAGTACTTC.

The V call is TRBV3-1 (or the pseudogene TRBV3-2), the J call TRBJ2-7, with D possibly TRBD1 on 5 matching bases. Germline assignment: CDR1 LGHDT and CDR2 YNNKEL (reference sequence). The CDR3 has 13 amino acids. Trimming cost V 1 base and J 3 bases, with 7 bases left between them. Here the CDR3 DNA reads TGTGCCAGCAGCCAAGGGGGCGGCTACGAGCAGTACTTC. This gives the protein CASSQGGGYEQYF.

The sample holds one count of this clone. The gene calls are TRBV5-1 and TRBJ2-2; 13 nucleotides agree with TRBD2. This CDR3 is built from 16 residues. V was pared by 7 bases and J by 6 bases, with 9 bases of the junction left unmatched. CDR1 and CDR2 from the germline V gene are SGHRS and YFSETQ. CDR3 protein: CASRTSGGPGSGELFF. CDR3 DNA: TGCGCCAGCCGGACTAGCGGGGGACCCGGGTCCGGGGAGCTGTTTTTT.

This clone was seen a single time. The chain employs TRBV4-1 and TRBJ2-1, with TRBD2 identical over 8 bases. CDR3 length: 15 amino acids. From germline, CDR1 is MGHRA and CDR2 YSYEKL. J gave up 4 bases and V 1 base, and 3 bases lay outside the gene matches. The CDR3 DNA sequence: TGCGCCAGCAGCCAAGCGGTAGCGGGGTACAATGAGCAGTTCTTC. Amino acid sequence: CASSQAVAGYNEQFF.

This clone was counted a few times. The rearrangement joins TRBV27 to TRBJ2-1; 7 bases align to TRBD2. V gave up 5 bases and J gave up 0 bases; unmatched junction bases: 10. The CDR3 totals 17 residues. In germline, CDR1 is MNHEY, CDR2 SMNVEV (reference sequence). This CDR3 reads CASSLKPGRSSYNEQFF. The CDR3 bases are TGTGCCAGCAGTCTAAAACCCGGGAGGAGCTCCTACAATGAGCAGTTCTTC.

The chain employs TRBV6-5 and TRBJ2-7; TRBD1 matches at 9 bases. Unmatched junction bases numbered 9, after V lost 6 bases and J lost 3 bases. Germline CDR1 reads MNHEY; CDR2 reads SVGAGI. This CDR3 spans 15 amino acids. Written as DNA, the CDR3 is TGTGCCAGCAGACCCCCGGGACAGGGAAGCTACGAGCAGTACTTC. Translating gives CASRPPGQGSYEQYF.

This chain connects TRBV6-5 to TRBJ2-2; D unclear. CDR3 length equals 16 residues. The ends were cut back, 2 bases at V and 0 bases at J, with 10 bases in the middle. CDR1 and CDR2 (germline): MNHEY, SVGAGI. The CDR3 is CASSYPAVTNTGELFF. In nucleotides, the CDR3 is TGTGCCAGCAGTTACCCCGCAGTGACGAACACCGGGGAGCTGTTTTTT.

This sequence joins TRBV29-1 and TRBJ1-2, with a weak D call TRBD1 (6 bases). The germline gives CDR1 SQVTM, CDR2 ANQGSEA. V lost 5 bases and J lost 7, with 8 bases in between. The CDR3 totals 10 residues. CDR3 loop: CSVSGAGYTF. In DNA form, the CDR3 reads TGCAGCGTTTCAGGGGCTGGCTACACCTTC.

The chain employs TRBV7-9 and TRBJ2-5; 8 positions match TRBD1. Per germline, CDR1 SEHNR and CDR2 FQNEAQ (reference sequence). J lost 2 bases, V lost 3 bases, and 5 bases had no gene match. The CDR3 spans 15 residues. The CDR3 reads CASSLGQANQETQYF. As DNA, the CDR3 is TGTGCCAGCAGCTTGGGACAGGCCAATCAAGAGACCCAGTACTTC.

This clone was observed once. The rearrangement joins TRBV3-1 (or the pseudogene TRBV3-2) to TRBJ1-3; D gene uncertain. CDR3 size: 16 residues. V was pared by 1 base and J by 0 bases, with 10 bases between. The germline V gene encodes CDR1 LGHDT and CDR2 YNNKEL (reference sequence). CDR3 loop: CASSQGGGNSGNTIYF. The CDR3 DNA is TGTGCCAGCAGCCAAGGTGGCGGGAACTCTGGAAACACCATATATTTT.

This chain joins TRBV19 and TRBJ2-7, with TRBD1 matching 9 bases. From germline, CDR1 is LNHDA and CDR2 SQIVND (reference sequence). V dropped 5 bases and J dropped 3; count of bases not matched to a gene: 8. The CDR3 runs to 15 residues. The CDR3 coding sequence is TGTGCCAGTAGTGCCGGGGGGACAGGGTACTACGAGCAGTACTTC. This gives the protein CASSAGGTGYYEQYF.

The J gene is TRBJ2-5, the V gene TRBV7-6; TRBD1 might be the D (6 bases). Germline CDR1 is SGHVS and CDR2 is FNYEAQ. This CDR3 comprises 15 residues. Trimming pared 1 base from V and 5 bases from J, leaving 14 bases between. The chain's CDR3 is CASSLVVGQSETQYF. The CDR3 region has the DNA TGTGCCAGCAGCTTAGTAGTCGGACAGTCGGAGACCCAGTACTTC.